These 28 T cell receptor beta chains originate from one sample sequenced in a study of blood T cell repertoires in COVID-19. Sequencing was performed with immunoSEQ multiplex PCR; in TCRdb, only in-frame clones are kept and a portion is missing. The sample has 150,000 to 200,000 clones; about 88% are singletons. The sample consisted of peripheral blood. The origin of the receptors is a man aged 18 to 29 with acute or convalescent COVID-19.

Here the CDR3 DNA reads TGTGCCAGCAGGCGACAGGGTCCCGGGGAGCTGTTTTTT. It specifies CASRRQGPGELFF. The gene calls are TRBV2 and TRBJ2-2; 7 bases are a match to TRBD1. V lost 6 bases, J lost 6 bases, and 4 bases stayed unmatched. The CDR3 spans 13 residues. The germline gives CDR1 SNHLY, CDR2 FYNNEI.

This clone was seen more than once but under ten times. This chain uses TRBV7-9 with TRBJ1-2; D gene ambiguous. Trimming pared 2 bases from V and 0 bases from J, leaving 7 bases between. The CDR3 runs to 14 residues. The germline CDR1 and CDR2 sequences are SEHNR and FQNEAQ (reference sequence). The CDR3 loop reads CASSLQEANYGYTF. The CDR3 coding sequence is TGTGCCAGCAGCTTACAGGAAGCTAACTATGGCTACACCTTC.

V and J are TRBV5-1 and TRBJ2-5; D may be TRBD1 (6 bases). CDR1 and CDR2 from the germline V gene are SGHRS and YFSETQ. CDR3 length: 13 residues. V lost 2 bases, J lost 5 bases, and 10 bases lay in between. CDR3 nucleotides: TGCGCCAGCAGCTTACAGGGTGAGGAGACCCAGTACTTC. Its translation is CASSLQGEETQYF.

The rearrangement links TRBV5-1 to TRBJ2-7, with 12 bases identical to TRBD1. Germline trimming cut 5 bases from V and 6 bases from J; bases unmatched to any gene: 12. The CDR3 totals 16 residues. Per germline, CDR1 SGHRS and CDR2 YFSETQ. DNA for the CDR3: TGCGCCAGCAGTTATATTCCCGGGACAGGGGGCTTCGAGCAGTACTTC. It translates to CASSYIPGTGGFEQYF.

This clone has just a few counts. The chain is built from TRBV5-1 and TRBJ2-7, with a weak D call TRBD2 (7 bases). Germline assignment: CDR1 SGHRS and CDR2 YFSETQ. Trimming shortened V by 5 bases and J by 3 bases, and 21 bases separated the two germline ends. This CDR3 is 16 amino acids long. The CDR3, as DNA: TGCGCCAGCAGGAAAGAACCGGGGGGCCGGAACTACGAGCAGTACTTC. It is translated as CASRKEPGGRNYEQYF.

The chain has TRBV9 and TRBJ2-1; 7 nucleotides line up with TRBD1. From germline, CDR1 is SGDLS and CDR2 YYNGEE. After removal of 4 bases from V and 6 bases from J, the junction contained 13 bases not matched to a gene. The CDR3 loop spans 16 amino acids. CDR3 amino acids: CASSTRQGSLVNEQFF. For the CDR3, the DNA is TGTGCCAGCAGCACCCGACAGGGTTCTTTGGTCAATGAGCAGTTCTTC.

The chain employs TRBV6-5 and TRBJ2-1; perhaps TRBD2 as D (7 bases). The CDR3 runs 15 residues. Germline V CDR1 and CDR2: MNHEY, SVGAGI. Trimming stripped 0 bases from V and 8 bases from J, with 14 bases between. The CDR3 coding sequence is TGTGCCAGCAGTTACTCGGAGGGGGGGCCTGATGAGCAGTTCTTC. Its protein product is CASSYSEGGPDEQFF.

This clone appeared a single time. The rearrangement links TRBV7-8 to TRBJ1-4, with 11 bases that match TRBD1. V lost 3 bases, J lost 5 bases, and 2 bases stayed unmatched. CDR3 length: 15 amino acids. Germline CDR1 SGHVS, CDR2 FQNEAQ. CDR3 sequence (DNA): TGTGCCAGCAGCTTCGGGACAGGGGGAAATGAAAAACTGTTTTTT. It translates to CASSFGTGGNEKLFF.

V gene TRBV9 combines with J gene TRBJ1-2; no definite D call. The V end was cut by 3 bases, the J end by 0 bases, with 12 bases between. The CDR3 has 15 residues. CDR1 is SGDLS and CDR2 is YYNGEE in the germline V gene. The CDR3 protein is CASSALSSTNYGYTF. The CDR3 DNA reads as TGTGCCAGCAGCGCCTTGAGTTCGACTAACTATGGCTACACCTTC.

This clone came up once. This sequence joins TRBV28 and TRBJ2-1; TRBD2 might be the D (7 bases). The V end lost 3 bases, the J end lost 10 bases, and 16 bases lay between the germline ends. CDR1 and CDR2 from the germline V gene are MDHEN and SYDVKM. The CDR3 covers 14 residues. The CDR3 spells CASSFPVGGREQFF. The CDR3 DNA reads as TGTGCCAGCAGTTTTCCCGTGGGGGGGCGAGAGCAGTTCTTC. The variable domain in full, with the rest retrieved from reference TRBV28 and TRBJ2-1, is DVKVTQSSRYLVKRTGEKVFLECVQDMDHENMFWYRQDPGLGLRLIYFSYDVKMKEKGDIPEGYSVSREKKERFSLILESASTNQTSMYLCASSFPVGGREQFFGPGTRLTVL.

V and J are TRBV24-1 and TRBJ1-2, with 9 bases matching TRBD1. The CDR3 has 17 amino acids. From germline, CDR1 is KGHDR and CDR2 SFDVKD. V was clipped by 3 bases and J by 1 base; unmatched bases: 8. The CDR3 DNA is TGTGCCACCAGTGATCGGGACAGGGTTGGTGATAACTATGGCTACACCTTC. Translated: CATSDRDRVGDNYGYTF.

The rearrangement links TRBV30 to TRBJ1-2, with D tentatively TRBD1 (6 bases). The germline V and J ends were trimmed by 5 bases and 8 bases, with 21 bases remaining between them. The CDR3 spans 14 residues. Per the germline V gene, CDR1 is GTSNPN and CDR2 is SVGIG (reference sequence). The CDR3 reads CAWGRDTQSGGYTF. CDR3 coding DNA: TGTGCCTGGGGACGGGACACCCAATCGGGAGGCTACACCTTC.

The chain employs TRBV2 and TRBJ2-7, with no clear D. The CDR3 sequence is 14 residues long. Germline CDR1 and CDR2: SNHLY and FYNNEI. The V and J ends lost 2 bases and 5 bases respectively, with 13 bases between them. CDR3 sequence reads: CASSEYLVTNEQYF. The CDR3 DNA reads TGTGCCAGCAGTGAATATCTAGTTACCAACGAGCAGTACTTC.

This clone showed up just once. The rearrangement uses TRBV18 and TRBJ2-5; unclear D gene. The germline V gene encodes CDR1 KGHSH and CDR2 LQKENI. The CDR3 is 13 residues long. Trimming stripped 3 bases from V and 2 bases from J, with 7 bases between. The CDR3, as DNA: TGTGCCAGCTCACCGGGCAGACAAGAGACCCAGTACTTC. Its translation: CASSPGRQETQYF.

The chain employs TRBV18 and TRBJ1-4; 8 bases fit TRBD1. With 8 bases clipped from V and 5 bases from J, the junction kept 1 base outside the gene matches. Germline V gene lookup returns CDR1 KGHSH and CDR2 LQKENI. The CDR3 runs to 12 residues. CDR3 residues: CASDRGNEKLFF. For the CDR3, the DNA is TGTGCCAGCGACAGGGGAAATGAAAAACTGTTTTTT.

The chain couples TRBV24-1 to TRBJ2-2; D unresolved. There are 12 residues in the CDR3. From germline, CDR1 is KGHDR and CDR2 SFDVKD. Between the trimmed V and J ends, which lost 9 bases and 5 bases, there was a span of 9 bases. CDR3 DNA sequence: TGTGCCACCGTTTCCTATACCGGGGAGCTGTTTTTT. Protein product: CATVSYTGELFF.

The J gene is TRBJ1-2, the V gene TRBV5-1; D remains ambiguous. Germline V gives CDR1 SGHRS, CDR2 YFSETQ. The length of the CDR3 is 16 residues. Between the trimmed V and J ends, which lost 0 bases and 0 bases, there was a span of 12 bases. CDR3 DNA sequence: TGCGCCAGCAGCTTGGAGGGCCTAGCGCCTAACTATGGCTACACCTTC. This sequence encodes CASSLEGLAPNYGYTF.

V usage is TRBV19 and J usage is TRBJ1-2; 9 nucleotides match TRBD1. V lost 6 bases, J lost 6 bases, and 17 bases stayed unmatched. Per germline, CDR1 LNHDA and CDR2 SQIVND (reference sequence). The CDR3 is 17 residues long. This CDR3 is CASSLRGLRDRAHGYTF. The CDR3 region has the DNA TGTGCCAGTAGCCTAAGGGGACTCCGGGACAGGGCCCATGGCTACACCTTC.

The chain uses TRBV7-8 and TRBJ1-5, with TRBD1 matching 10 bases. This CDR3 is built from 16 residues. Unmatched junction bases numbered 5, after V lost 4 bases and J lost 2 bases. Germline values: CDR1 SGHVS, CDR2 FQNEAQ. In nucleotides, the CDR3 is TGTGCCAGCAGCTCCACCGGGACAGGGGGCAATCAGCCCCAGCATTTT. This gives the protein CASSSTGTGGNQPQHF.

V gene TRBV7-8 combines with J gene TRBJ2-3, with 8 bases lining up with TRBD2. The J segment lost 0 bases and the V segment lost 5 bases, leaving 4 bases of the junction unmatched. Per germline, CDR1 SGHVS and CDR2 FQNEAQ. The CDR3 has 15 residues. The CDR3 loop reads CASSPSGRSTDTQYF. The CDR3 nucleotides read TGTGCCAGCAGCCCTAGCGGGCGGAGCACAGATACGCAGTATTTT. Combining the CDR3 with reference TRBV7-8 and TRBJ2-3 gives the whole variable domain GAGVSQSPRYKVAKRGQDVALRCDPISGHVSLFWYQQALGQGPEFLTYFQNEAQLDKSGLPSDRFFAERPEGSVSTLKIQRTQQEDSAVYLCASSPSGRSTDTQYFGPGTRLTVL.

This sequence joins TRBV12-2 and TRBJ1-1. TRBV12-2 is classified as a pseudogene. The CDR3 is 14 residues long. CDR3 nucleotides: TGTGCAAGTCGCCTTATCTATATGAACACTGAAGCTTTCTTT. Its translation: CASRLIYMNTEAFF.

This clone was counted once. The rearrangement joins TRBV6-6 to TRBJ1-5; the match to TRBD1 covers 8 bases. CDR1 is MNHNY, CDR2 SVGAGI, per germline (reference sequence). The V segment lost 6 bases and the J segment 7 bases; nucleotides outside the gene matches: 14. CDR3 length: 16 amino acids. CDR3 region: CASRPLGQGEGQPQHF. The CDR3 DNA sequence: TGTGCCAGCAGACCCTTAGGACAGGGAGAGGGGCAGCCCCAGCATTTT.

In this sample, this clone turned up a few times. V usage is TRBV6-5 and J usage is TRBJ2-1; 9 bases line up with TRBD2. The germline V gene encodes CDR1 MNHEY and CDR2 SVGAGI. V dropped 0 bases and J dropped 6; count of bases not matched to a gene: 6. The CDR3 is 16 amino acids. DNA of the CDR3: TGTGCCAGCAGTTACTCTGGGAGCGGGGGGCCCAATGAGCAGTTCTTC. This codes for CASSYSGSGGPNEQFF.

V and J are TRBV7-2 and TRBJ1-2; weak D call: TRBD1 (6 bases). Trimming took 1 base from V and 7 from J, leaving 16 bases between them. Germline V gives CDR1 SGHTA, CDR2 FQGNSA. There are 15 residues in the CDR3. CDR3 sequence: CASSLVDHGGTGYTF. The CDR3 nucleotides are TGTGCCAGCAGCTTAGTCGATCATGGGGGCACTGGCTACACCTTC.

The V call is TRBV30, the J call TRBJ1-2; 12 bases are a match to TRBD1. V lost 2 bases and J lost 7; bases outside the gene matches: 14. The germline gives CDR1 GTSNPN, CDR2 SVGIG (reference sequence). The CDR3 runs to 17 residues. CDR3: CAWSYRDRGRKGSGYTF. CDR3 nucleotides: TGTGCCTGGAGTTACCGGGACAGGGGGCGGAAGGGGTCTGGCTACACCTTC.

The chain recombines TRBV5-4 with TRBJ1-5, with D hard to call. Germline V gene sequence: CDR1 SGHNT, CDR2 YYREEE (reference sequence). V was cut by 6 bases and J by 3 bases, with 16 bases left in between. The CDR3 loop spans 15 amino acids. In DNA form, the CDR3 reads TGTGCCAGCACCAAAAAAAAGAGTTCCAATCAGCCCCAGCATTTT. It is translated as CASTKKKSSNQPQHF.

A few counts support this clone. The chain combines TRBV28 with TRBJ1-5; tentative D call: TRBD1 (6 bases). V shed 3 bases and J shed 4 bases, with 7 bases lying between them. The CDR3 spans 13 residues. Germline V gives CDR1 MDHEN, CDR2 SYDVKM. The CDR3 is CASSLTGNQPQHF. CDR3 coding DNA: TGTGCCAGCAGTTTGACAGGAAATCAGCCCCAGCATTTT.

The V gene is TRBV2, the J gene TRBJ1-2; D may be TRBD1 (6 bases). V lost 7 bases and J lost 5, with 26 bases in between. Looked up from germline, CDR1 is SNHLY and CDR2 is FYNNEI. The CDR3 is 17 residues long. This CDR3 reads CASTDTGIVTNRYGYTF. In DNA, the CDR3 is TGTGCCAGCACCGACACAGGGATAGTCACTAATCGATATGGCTACACCTTC.